These 20 T cell receptor beta chains share one sample of origin, sequenced in a study of blood T cell repertoires in COVID-19. The table came from immunoSEQ multiplex PCR; TCRdb's copy has only in-frame clones and leaves some out. The sample includes 300,000 to 450,000 clones, around nine tenths of them seen just once. Sequencing was carried out using peripheral blood. The source is a woman aged 60-70 years with COVID-19, enrolled during active disease.

In nucleotides, the CDR3 is TGTGCCAGCAGCTTAGTTGCGGGACTTAGCAATCAGCCCCAGCATTTT. It yields the protein CASSLVAGLSNQPQHF. The chain is built from TRBV11-2 and TRBJ1-5; D perhaps matches TRBD1 (5 bases). V lost 1 base and J 0 bases, leaving 10 bases between the germline ends. The germline V gene encodes CDR1 SGHAT and CDR2 FQNNGV. The CDR3 has 16 residues.

The chain combines TRBV11-2 with TRBJ1-1; 7 nucleotides match TRBD1. The germline gives CDR1 SGHAT, CDR2 FQNNGV. Losses at the gene ends were 0 bases for V and 5 bases for J; bases not matched to a gene: 3. This CDR3 comprises 14 residues. The CDR3 DNA sequence: TGTGCCAGCAGCTTAGAGACAGGGCGGACTGAAGCTTTCTTT. Its protein is CASSLETGRTEAFF.

The CDR3 spells CASIGGQSYEQYF. For the CDR3, the DNA is TGTGCCAGCATAGGGGGACAGTCCTACGAGCAGTACTTC. This chain uses TRBV25-1 with TRBJ2-7; 7 bases fit TRBD1. This CDR3 contains 13 residues. Looked up from germline, CDR1 is MGHDK and CDR2 is SYGVNS. V lost 7 bases and J lost 1; bases outside the gene matches: 4.

This sequence joins TRBV6-4 and TRBJ2-3, with unresolved D. V was cut by 5 bases and J by 3 bases, with 9 bases left in between. The CDR3 has 13 residues. Germline lookup yields CDR1 MRHNA and CDR2 SNTAGT. The CDR3 bases are TGTGCCAGCAGTTTGACTGCAACAGATACGCAGTATTTT. Residues: CASSLTATDTQYF.

The chain has TRBV10-3 and TRBJ1-1; 8 nucleotides line up with TRBD1. The junction had 5 bases not matched to a gene; V was cut back by 4 bases and J by 1 base. The CDR3 extends over 15 amino acids. In germline, CDR1 is ENHRY, CDR2 SYGVKD. This chain's CDR3 is CAISVSGGTNTEAFF. The CDR3 nucleotides read TGTGCCATCAGTGTTTCAGGGGGCACGAACACTGAAGCTTTCTTT.

V gene TRBV12-3 or TRBV12-4 combines with J gene TRBJ1-2; D not certain. Trimming stripped 3 bases from V and 6 bases from J, with 8 bases between. The CDR3 has 12 amino acids. CDR3 in DNA: TGTGCCAGCAGTTTTCGAGGGAATGGCTACACCTTC. This codes for CASSFRGNGYTF.

This chain's CDR3 is CASSPGTGSNTGELFF. CDR3 DNA: TGCGCCAGCAGTCCCGGGACAGGTTCGAACACCGGGGAGCTGTTTTTT. The J gene is TRBJ2-2, the V gene TRBV10-1, with 8 positions matching TRBD1. CDR1 WNHNN and CDR2 SYGVQD come from the germline V gene (reference sequence). Trimming took 5 bases from V and 0 from J; bases not matched to a gene: 5. The CDR3 extends over 16 amino acids.

The chain uses TRBV4-2 and TRBJ2-5, with D possibly matching TRBD1 (6 bases). Between the trimmed V and J ends, which lost 4 bases and 1 base, there was a span of 13 bases. The CDR3 has 15 amino acids. CDR1 and CDR2 from the germline V gene are LGHNA and YNFKEQ. The CDR3 is CASSPSQGSQETQYF. CDR3 DNA: TGTGCCAGCAGCCCGTCACAGGGCTCCCAAGAGACCCAGTACTTC.

As for this clone: This sample includes further DNA sequences coding for the same CDR3. The J gene is TRBJ1-2, the V gene TRBV18; tentative D call: TRBD1 (6 bases). V gave up 3 bases and J gave up 5 bases, with 13 bases separating them. The CDR3 has 14 residues. Germline V lookup: CDR1 KGHSH, CDR2 LQKENI. CDR3 protein: CASSPGQDLYGYTF. DNA of the CDR3: TGTGCCAGCTCACCGGGACAAGATTTATATGGCTACACCTTC.

The chain employs TRBV4-1 and TRBJ1-4; TRBD1 matches at 12 bases. This CDR3 comprises 18 residues. Germline CDR1 and CDR2: MGHRA and YSYEKL. Unmatched junction bases numbered 9, after V lost 0 bases and J lost 7 bases. This CDR3 reads CASSQDRGTGGPGEKLFF. CDR3 sequence (DNA): TGCGCCAGCAGCCAAGACCGGGGGACAGGGGGCCCTGGTGAAAAACTGTTTTTT.

This chain connects TRBV7-3 to TRBJ1-6; 7 nucleotides match TRBD1. Germline CDR1 reads SGHTA; CDR2 reads FQGTGA. The V segment lost 2 bases and the J segment 7 bases; nucleotides outside the gene matches: 2. There are 14 residues in the CDR3. This CDR3 reads CASSLDRANSPLHF. The CDR3 DNA is TGTGCCAGCAGCTTAGACAGGGCAAATTCACCCCTCCACTTT.

The CDR3 reads CASSRGGGEQYF. The CDR3 nucleotides are TGTGCCAGCAGCCGAGGGGGGGGCGAGCAGTACTTC. The rearrangement links TRBV7-2 to TRBJ2-7; D possibly corresponds to TRBD2 (7 bases). Germline CDR1 SGHTA, CDR2 FQGNSA. The V end lost 5 bases, the J end lost 6 bases, and 11 bases lay between the germline ends. This CDR3 comprises 12 residues.

The J gene is TRBJ1-1, the V gene TRBV6-6, with TRBD1 matching 7 bases. The V gene's germline CDR1 is MNHNY and CDR2 SVGAGI (reference sequence). V was clipped by 4 bases and J by 1 base; unmatched bases: 6. The CDR3 sequence is 15 residues long. This chain's CDR3 is CASSSSTGANTEAFF. The CDR3 DNA reads as TGTGCCAGCAGTTCCTCAACAGGGGCGAACACTGAAGCTTTCTTT.

This chain joins TRBV5-6 and TRBJ2-5, with D perhaps matching TRBD1 (7 bases). This CDR3 spans 14 amino acids. Looked up from germline, CDR1 is SGHDT and CDR2 is YYEEEE. Trimming removed 3 bases from V and 5 bases from J, with 14 bases in between. The CDR3: CASSSDRRGETQYF. CDR3 coding DNA: TGTGCCAGCAGCTCGGACAGGAGGGGGGAGACCCAGTACTTC.

V usage is TRBV28 and J usage is TRBJ1-1, with D possibly TRBD1 on 6 matching bases. This CDR3 region has 17 residues. Germline CDR1 MDHEN, CDR2 SYDVKM. V lost 2 bases, J lost 0 bases, and 16 bases lay in between. CDR3 amino acids: CASSLRAGVALNTEAFF. The CDR3 DNA follows: TGTGCCAGCAGTTTACGGGCAGGGGTGGCGTTGAACACTGAAGCTTTCTTT.

The chain recombines TRBV2 with TRBJ1-5; 8 positions agree with TRBD1. Germline V gives CDR1 SNHLY, CDR2 FYNNEI. With V trimmed by 3 bases and J by 6 bases, 4 bases remained unmatched. This CDR3 has 14 amino acids. Here the CDR3 reads CASSEATGGQPQHF. The DNA for the CDR3 is TGTGCCAGCAGTGAGGCTACAGGGGGTCAGCCCCAGCATTTT.

This chain links TRBV24-1 with TRBJ2-3; 12 bases fit TRBD1. J was trimmed by 4 bases and V by 9 bases; bases with no gene match: 4. Germline-derived CDR1 and CDR2 are KGHDR and SFDVKD. There are 14 residues in the CDR3. The CDR3 spells CATAGTGGPDTQYF. The CDR3 DNA follows: TGTGCCACCGCCGGGACAGGGGGCCCAGATACGCAGTATTTT.

Turning to this clone: Other DNA variants within this sample encode the same CDR3. The V gene is TRBV28, the J gene TRBJ1-2; 8 nucleotides line up with TRBD1. There are 14 residues in the CDR3. J was trimmed by 4 bases and V by 6 bases; bases with no gene match: 7. Germline V gene sequence: CDR1 MDHEN, CDR2 SYDVKM. CDR3 in DNA: TGTGCCAGCAGCCCAAGGACAGGGAGCTATGGCTACACCTTC. It is translated as CASSPRTGSYGYTF.

The chain employs TRBV5-1 and TRBJ2-7, with 9 bases fitting TRBD1. The CDR3 loop spans 16 amino acids. Germline V gives CDR1 SGHRS, CDR2 YFSETQ. With V trimmed by 4 bases and J by 2 bases, 10 bases remained unmatched. Here the CDR3 reads CASSINPGQGAYEQYF. In DNA form, the CDR3 reads TGCGCCAGCAGCATAAATCCGGGACAGGGAGCCTACGAGCAGTACTTC.

The V call is TRBV12-3 or TRBV12-4, the J call TRBJ1-5; no definite D call. Trimming shortened V by 3 bases and J by 4 bases, and 7 bases separated the two germline ends. The CDR3 has 13 amino acids. CDR3 in amino acids: CASSFPPNQPQHF. In DNA form, the CDR3 reads TGTGCCAGCAGTTTCCCTCCGAATCAGCCCCAGCATTTT.